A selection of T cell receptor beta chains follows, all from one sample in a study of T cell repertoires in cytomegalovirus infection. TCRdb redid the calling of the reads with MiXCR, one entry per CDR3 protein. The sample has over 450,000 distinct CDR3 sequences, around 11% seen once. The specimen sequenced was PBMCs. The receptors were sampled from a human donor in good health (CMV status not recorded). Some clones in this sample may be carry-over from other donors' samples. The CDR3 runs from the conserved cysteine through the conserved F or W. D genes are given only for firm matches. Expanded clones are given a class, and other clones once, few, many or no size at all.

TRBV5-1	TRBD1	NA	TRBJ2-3	CASSPGQGVDTQYF	TGCGCCAGCAGCCCTGGACAGGGCGTGGATACGCAGTATTTT
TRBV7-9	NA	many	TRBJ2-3	CASSLRRGRSSPADTQYF	TGTGCCAGCAGCTTAAGACGGGGGCGAAGCTCCCCCGCAGATACGCAGTATTTT
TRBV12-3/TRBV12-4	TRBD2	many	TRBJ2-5	CASSSPAGAQETQYF	TGTGCCAGCAGTTCCCCAGCGGGGGCCCAAGAGACCCAGTACTTC
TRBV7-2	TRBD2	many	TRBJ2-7	CASTILAGQFYEQYF	TGTGCCAGCACTATACTAGCGGGGCAATTCTACGAGCAGTACTTC
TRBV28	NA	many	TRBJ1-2	CASSLRRVYGYTF	TGTGCCAGCAGTTTGAGGCGGGTCTATGGCTACACCTTC
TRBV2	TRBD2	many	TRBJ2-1	CASSEEGLKDNEQFF	TGTGCCAGCAGTGAGGAGGGACTAAAGGACAATGAGCAGTTCTTC
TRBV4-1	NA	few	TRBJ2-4	CASSQVVVNIQYF	TGCGCCAGCAGCCAAGTGGTGGTAAACATTCAGTACTTC
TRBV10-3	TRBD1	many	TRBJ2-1	CAISEGQGYNEQFF	TGTGCCATCAGTGAGGGACAGGGGTACAATGAGCAGTTCTTC
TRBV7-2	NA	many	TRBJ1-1	CASSLSRVGAEAFF	TGTGCCAGCAGCTTATCCAGGGTAGGCGCTGAAGCTTTCTTT
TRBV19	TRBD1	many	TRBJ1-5	CASSLEDRGSGPQHF	TGTGCCAGTAGTTTGGAGGACAGGGGCTCTGGGCCCCAGCATTTT
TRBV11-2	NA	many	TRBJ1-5	CASSPILRGGCNQPQHF	TGTGCCAGCAGCCCCATCTTGAGGGGAGGCTGCAATCAGCCCCAGCATTTT
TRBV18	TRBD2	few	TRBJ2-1	CASSPVAGSNNEQFF	TGTGCCAGCTCACCCGTAGCGGGGTCGAACAATGAGCAGTTCTTC
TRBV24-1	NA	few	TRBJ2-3	CATSDSSRVGTDTQYF	TGTGCCACCAGTGATTCCTCCAGGGTCGGGACAGATACGCAGTATTTT
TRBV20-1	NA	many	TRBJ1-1	CSASPLGRGPAEAFF	TGCAGTGCTAGCCCCCTAGGCAGGGGCCCGGCTGAAGCTTTCTTT
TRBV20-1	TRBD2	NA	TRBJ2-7	CSAAWVGGGTYEQYF	TGCAGTGCCGCATGGGTTGGCGGGGGAACCTACGAGCAGTACTTC
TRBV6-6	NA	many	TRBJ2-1	CASSYSRYNEQFF	TGTGCCAGCAGTTACTCAAGATACAATGAGCAGTTCTTC
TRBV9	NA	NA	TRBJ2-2	CASSVVDRELFF	TGTGCCAGCAGCGTAGTTGATCGGGAGCTGTTTTTT
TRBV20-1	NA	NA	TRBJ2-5	CSATSGVQETQYF	TGCAGTGCTACCTCAGGGGTCCAAGAGACCCAGTACTTC
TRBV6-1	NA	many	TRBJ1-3	CASSYSDGPGNTIYF	TGTGCCAGCAGTTACAGCGATGGGCCTGGAAACACCATATATTTT
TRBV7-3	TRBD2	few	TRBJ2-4	CASSPWRSGENIQYF	TGTGCCAGCAGCCCTTGGCGGAGCGGGGAAAACATTCAGTACTTC
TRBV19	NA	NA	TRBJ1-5	CASSWAVRSNQPQHF	TGTGCCAGTAGTTGGGCGGTCAGGAGCAATCAGCCCCAGCATTTT
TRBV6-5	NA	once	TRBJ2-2	CASSRKGLGHPADTGELFF	TGTGCCAGCAGTCGGAAGGGGCTCGGACACCCTGCGGACACCGGGGAGCTGTTTTTT
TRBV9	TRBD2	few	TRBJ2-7	CANSHLRASGSYEQYF	TGTGCCAACTCCCACCTAAGGGCTAGCGGCTCCTACGAGCAGTACTTC
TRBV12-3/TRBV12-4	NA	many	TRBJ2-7	CASRALAEQYF	TGTGCCAGCAGGGCCCTTGCCGAGCAGTACTTC
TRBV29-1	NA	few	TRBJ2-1	CSVESEQFF	TGCAGCGTAGAAAGTGAGCAGTTCTTC